This T cell receptor beta chain is from a study of T cells in Graves' hyperthyroidism and ophthalmopathy. Turning to the study itself: Upon initial diagnosis and before any treatment, peripheral blood was collected.

J lost 1 base, V lost 6 bases, and 6 bases had no gene match. The germline CDR1 and CDR2 sequences are DFQATT and SNEGSKA (reference sequence). CDR3 length: 13 amino acids. Individuals with ophthalmopathy presented a Clinical Activity Score of at least 3, a NOSPECS grade of at least 4 and a duration under 3 months. Amplified regions were TCR beta CDR3 sequences from RNA transcripts. HTBI primers drove first-round RT-PCR of the TCR CDR3. A single record per CDR3 protein comes from TCRdb applying MiXCR to the multiplex PCR reads. Of about 300,000 distinct CDR3 sequences listed, approximately 19% were seen once; the top ten hold approximately 35%. Study conclusions and caveats: Stable hyperthyroidism was separated from ophthalmopathy by a model based on 13 V-J features. Clonotypes that were expanded in thyroid above 0.001 mostly appeared in blood too.

This clonotype appeared many times. The antigen is undetermined. The TCR comes from a man in his forties or fifties with Graves' ophthalmopathy. Sequencing was done on a sample of blood. The chain carries TRBV20-1 and TRBJ2-7, with 7 bases fitting TRBD1. The CDR3 bases are TGCAGTGCCACCGGACAGGTTTCCTACGAGCAGTACTTC. Residues: CSATGQVSYEQYF.